Sequencing of this T cell receptor beta chain was carried out in a study of CD8+ T cells in alopecia areata (dated by TCRdb to 2017 to 2018). Describing the broader study: The treated patients, all with moderate-to-severe alopecia areata, were enrolled in an open-label pilot trial of oral tofacitinib given at 5 to 10 mg twice daily. For the treated patients, the SALT score, which quantifies what percentage of scalp surface area is affected, served as the measure of disease severity. The RNA source kit depended on sample type: the PAXgene miRNA kit for fixed scalp, the miRNeasy kit for PBMCs, and the RNeasy kit for mouse skin. Tofacitinib was given for 6 to 18 months, followed by 6 months of follow-up off drug to assess delayed response and recurrence. TCRbeta CDR3 regions were amplified by immunoSEQ multiplex PCR with 35 Vbeta forward and 13 Jbeta reverse primers. The study used high-throughput TCRbeta sequencing to examine T cell clonal expansion in alopecia areata, in both the C3H/HeJ mouse model and human patients. Biopsies were taken from tofacitinib-treated patients at baseline and at 4 and 24 weeks of treatment, and a later scalp biopsy was taken in several of the tofacitinib-treated patients. Scalp clonality was compared across normal scalp (n=4), patchy alopecia areata scalp (n=8), and alopecia totalis/universalis scalp (n=8). On the human side, TCRbeta sequencing was run on scalp tissue and on sorted CD4+ and CD8+ peripheral blood T cells from healthy controls and from alopecia areata patients with either patchy or totalis/universalis disease.

Libraries were built with the immunoSEQ multiplex PCR assay. For TCR sequencing, RNA was extracted from every sample and reverse transcribed into cDNA to serve as template. First-strand cDNA was synthesized with SuperScript III using a 2:1 mix of oligo-dT and random hexamers. A synthetic immune receptor repertoire was used to gauge amplification bias, and whatever bias remained was removed computationally. Per the source publication's procedure: After raw reads were preprocessed to remove errors, the CDR3 was defined following IMGT conventions as running from the conserved cysteine to phenylalanine. Clonality was computed by normalizing Shannon entropy by log2 of the number of productive unique TCRs and subtracting the result from 1. Whether scalp clones were CD4 or CD8 was inferred by matching scalp TCRbeta sequences against CD4 and CD8 repertoires sorted from blood. This immuneACCESS table, as held by TCRdb, lists in-frame sequences with V and J called but not all clones. Of the missing ones, under half trace to an unresolved V gene in checked studies; the others have no known cause. Clone size and V and J calls were adopted from that table, with D and trimming inferred from the DNA. The sample table lists roughly 140,000 clones, approximately 80% of them with a count of one. The ten largest clones represent more than 20% of the sample.

This clone has a handful of counts. It lacks a known antigen. Per-base quality was not reported, and no clone a single base away is much larger than it. Per the publication, the time point label means: around 28 days on oral tofacitinib. The treatment or condition label here, explained by the study, means: oral pan-JAK inhibitor, 5-10 mg twice daily. Lesional scalp punch biopsies and peripheral blood were collected from alopecia areata patients. PBMCs were separated by density centrifugation and stained for CD3, CD4 and CD8, after which CD4+ and CD8+ T cells were sorted on a FACSAria. Overall results and qualifications from the work: Higher clonality and more expanded CD8+ clones were observed in lesional scalp than in normal scalp, particularly in alopecia totalis/universalis, a finding suggestive of antigenic drive. Unlike mouse skin, where gammadelta T cells dominate, normal human skin contains resident alphabeta T cells that get sequenced too, which complicates analysis of the scalp TCR repertoire. TCR sequences shared between patients were less clear than in mice, possibly partly because of HLA diversity in the patient population. Tofacitinib significantly decreased scalp clonality and the number of expanded CD8+ clones among the top 100 scalp clones. Because the treated cohort was small and had only one nonresponder, larger studies are needed to examine links between baseline CD8+ expansion and response. Many expanded lesional clones persisted in scalp and blood during tofacitinib treatment, which may partly explain relapse after stopping treatment.

From the cysteine through the phenylalanine, the CDR3 covers 14 amino acids. Only the CDR3 DNA stays, 42 bases, in frame from base 1. As encoded in the germline V gene, CDR1 is LGHNA while CDR2 is YSLEER. V and J are truncated by 1 base and 6 bases respectively, leaving an intervening sequence of 11 bases. This receptor was taken from a human donor with alopecia areata. Sequences were derived from CD8+ T cells sorted from blood, sampled at week 4, from a patient treated with tofacitinib. Rearrangement joined TRBV4-3 to TRBJ2-3, with the D gene not confidently named. The DNA sequence is as follows: TGCGCCAGCAGCCAAGTGTGGCCCGGCGATACGCAGTATTTT. This is translated as CASSQVWPGDTQYF.